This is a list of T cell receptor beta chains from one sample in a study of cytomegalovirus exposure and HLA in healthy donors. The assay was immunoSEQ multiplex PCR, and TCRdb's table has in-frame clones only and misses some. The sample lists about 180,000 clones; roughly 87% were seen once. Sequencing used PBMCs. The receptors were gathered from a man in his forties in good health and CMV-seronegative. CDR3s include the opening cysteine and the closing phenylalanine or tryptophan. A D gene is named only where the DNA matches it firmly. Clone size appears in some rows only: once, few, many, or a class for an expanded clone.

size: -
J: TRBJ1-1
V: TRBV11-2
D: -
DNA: TGTGCCAGCAGCTCCCGGACAGTTATGAACACTGAAGCTTTCTTT
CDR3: CASSSRTVMNTEAFF

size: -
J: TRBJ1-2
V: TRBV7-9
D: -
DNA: TGTGCCAGCTCCCCCGCGGCGACCTATGGCTACACCTTC
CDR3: CASSPAATYGYTF

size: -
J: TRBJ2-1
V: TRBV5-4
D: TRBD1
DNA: TGTGCCAGCAGCTTCCAGGGGGCGCGGGATGAGCAGTTCTTC
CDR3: CASSFQGARDEQFF

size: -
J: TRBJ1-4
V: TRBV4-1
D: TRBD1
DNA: TGCGCCAGCAGCCAAGAGAGGCAGGGGGCGAAAAGCTATAATGAAAAACTGTTTTTT
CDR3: CASSQERQGAKSYNEKLFF

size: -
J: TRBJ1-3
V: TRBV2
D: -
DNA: TGTGCCAGCAGTGTATCTGGAAACACCATATATTTT
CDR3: CASSVSGNTIYF

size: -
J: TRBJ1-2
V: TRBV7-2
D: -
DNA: TGTGCCAGCACGTCCGAATCAGGGGATTTCTATGGCTACACCTTC
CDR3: CASTSESGDFYGYTF

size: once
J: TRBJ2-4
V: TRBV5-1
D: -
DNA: TGCGCCAGCAGCTTAGGGGTCGAAAACATTCAGTACTTC
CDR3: CASSLGVENIQYF

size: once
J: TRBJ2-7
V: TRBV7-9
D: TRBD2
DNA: TGTTCCAGCAGCTTAGTGCGGGGGTTCTCCTCCTACGAGCAGTACTTC
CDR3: CSSSLVRGFSSYEQYF

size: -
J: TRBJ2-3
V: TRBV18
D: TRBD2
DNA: TGTGCCAGCTCACAGGCAGCGGGAGGGCATGCAGATACGCAGTATTTT
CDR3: CASSQAAGGHADTQYF

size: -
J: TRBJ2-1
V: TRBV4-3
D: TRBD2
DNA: TGCGCCAGCAGCCATGGGACTAGCGGGAGGGCCGGCAATGAGCAGTTCTTC
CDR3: CASSHGTSGRAGNEQFF

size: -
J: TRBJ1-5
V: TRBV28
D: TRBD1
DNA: TGTGCCAGCAGTACAACACAGGGGGGTCGGCCCCAGCATTTT
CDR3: CASSTTQGGRPQHF

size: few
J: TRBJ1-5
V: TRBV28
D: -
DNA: TGTGCCAGCACATCCCCGGCGGGCAATCAGCCCCAGCATTTT
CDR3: CASTSPAGNQPQHF

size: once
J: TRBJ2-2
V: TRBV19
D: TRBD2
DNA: TGTGCCACCTCAACCGGGGGGGTGACCGGGGAGCTGTTTTTT
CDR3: CATSTGGVTGELFF

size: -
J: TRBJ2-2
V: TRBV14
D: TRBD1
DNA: TGTGCCAGCAGCCAGATCGGGACAGGGCGGACCGGGGAGCTGTTTTTT
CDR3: CASSQIGTGRTGELFF

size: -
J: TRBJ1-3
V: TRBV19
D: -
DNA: TGTGCCAGTAGTATAGAGGGCCTCTCTGGAAACACCATATATTTT
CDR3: CASSIEGLSGNTIYF

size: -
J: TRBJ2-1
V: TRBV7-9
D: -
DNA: TGTGCCAGCAGGTCTAGGAGGAGCTCCTACAATGAGCAGTTCTTC
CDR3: CASRSRRSSYNEQFF